The 18 T cell receptor beta chains below were found in one sample sequenced in a study of cytomegalovirus exposure and HLA in healthy donors. Vbeta (60) and Jbeta (13) primers were used in the PCR. The repertoire was sequenced with immunoSEQ multiplex PCR; TCRdb's copy has only in-frame clones and lacks some. The sample consists of about 100,000 clones, about four fifths of them appearing once. The specimen sequenced was PBMCs. These receptor sequences come from a woman aged 40 to 50 in good health and CMV-seronegative.

The V and J genes are TRBV27 and TRBJ2-1; tentatively, D is TRBD2 (6 bases). The CDR3 is 16 amino acids. Trimming stripped 6 bases from V and 0 bases from J, with 15 bases between. CDR1 is MNHEY and CDR2 is SMNVEV in the germline V gene (reference sequence). CDR3: CASRRLGGSSYNEQFF. The DNA for the CDR3 is TGTGCCAGCAGGCGACTAGGAGGGAGCTCCTACAATGAGCAGTTCTTC.

The J gene is TRBJ2-7, the V gene TRBV30; D not certain. V lost 0 bases to trimming and J lost 5 bases, with 8 bases between them. CDR1 and CDR2 from the germline V gene are GTSNPN and SVGIG (reference sequence). CDR3 length: 12 amino acids. CDR3 residues: CAWSVARHEQYF. CDR3 sequence (DNA): TGTGCCTGGAGTGTAGCCAGGCACGAGCAGTACTTC.

With regard to this clone: Its ends do not fully match the called genes, so a read error is possible. The chain links TRBV4-1 to TRBJ1-2; D gene ambiguous. This CDR3 has 14 amino acids. Germline CDR1 reads MGHRA; CDR2 reads YSYEKL. The CDR3 DNA is TGCGCCAGCAGCCAAGATGAGTGGAACTATGGCTACCCCTTC. Its protein is CASSQDEWNYGYPF.

The chain links TRBV30 to TRBJ1-2, with 8 positions matching TRBD1. The CDR3 sequence is 14 residues long. Germline V gene data show CDR1 as GTSNPN and CDR2 as SVGIG (reference sequence). With V trimmed by 7 bases and J by 7 bases, 14 bases remained unmatched. CDR3 in amino acids: CASGGGQGPRGYTF. The CDR3 nucleotides are TGTGCCTCCGGGGGTGGACAGGGTCCGCGTGGCTACACCTTC.

This chain joins TRBV4-3 and TRBJ2-3; maybe TRBD2 (6 bases). This CDR3 is built from 16 residues. Germline CDR1 is LGHNA and CDR2 is YSLEER. Trimming removed 2 bases from V and 2 bases from J, with 14 bases in between. CDR3 DNA: TGCGCCAGCAGCCAATCCGCGGAGGGGACCACAGATACGCAGTATTTT. This encodes CASSQSAEGTTDTQYF.

This chain connects TRBV4-3 to TRBJ2-6, with D maybe TRBD2 (6 bases). The CDR3 extends over 16 amino acids. Germline CDR1 and CDR2: LGHNA and YSLEER. V was pared by 0 bases and J by 0 bases, with 6 bases between. CDR3 protein: CASSQEGGSGANVLTF. CDR3 bases: TGCGCCAGCAGCCAAGAGGGGGGCTCTGGGGCCAACGTCCTGACTTTC.

J is TRBJ1-1 and V is TRBV5-6; D is perhaps TRBD1 (6 bases). Germline lookup yields CDR1 SGHDT and CDR2 YYEEEE. Between the trimmed V and J ends, which lost 4 bases and 5 bases, there was a span of 15 bases. CDR3 length: 14 residues. The CDR3 sequence: CASSLIGQPTEAFF. CDR3 in DNA: TGTGCCAGCAGCCTTATCGGACAGCCAACTGAAGCTTTCTTT.

The chain uses TRBV6-6 and TRBJ2-7, with D possibly TRBD2 on 5 matching bases. CDR3 size: 13 residues. Germline loops: CDR1 MNHNY, CDR2 SVGAGI (reference sequence). Trimming pared 4 bases from V and 6 bases from J, leaving 13 bases between. This chain's CDR3 is CASSFTGSGEQYF. CDR3 sequence (DNA): TGTGCCAGCAGTTTTACGGGGTCGGGCGAGCAGTACTTC.

The chain uses TRBV19 and TRBJ1-1; 7 bases agree with TRBD1. CDR1 is LNHDA and CDR2 is SQIVND in the germline V gene (reference sequence). After removal of 6 bases from V and 4 bases from J, the junction contained 5 bases not matched to a gene. This CDR3 comprises 13 residues. CDR3 protein: CASSQTGITEAFF. The CDR3 DNA reads as TGTGCCAGTAGCCAGACAGGGATCACTGAAGCTTTCTTT.

V usage is TRBV19 and J usage is TRBJ1-2; D uncertain. This CDR3 is built from 15 residues. V gave up 6 bases and J gave up 0 bases, with 14 bases separating them. Germline lookup yields CDR1 LNHDA and CDR2 SQIVND (reference sequence). CDR3 amino acids: CASRRKQLSNYGYTF. CDR3 bases: TGTGCCAGTAGACGAAAACAACTATCTAACTATGGCTACACCTTC.

The CDR3 region is CASMGGVFGNIQYF. The CDR3 bases are TGTGCCAGCATGGGGGGGGTATTTGGAAACATTCAGTACTTC. This rearrangement joins TRBV2 to TRBJ2-4; TRBD2 aligns across 7 bases. Trimming took 7 bases from V and 6 from J; bases not matched to a gene: 9. This CDR3 region has 14 residues. Germline V gene lookup returns CDR1 SNHLY and CDR2 FYNNEI.

The chain couples TRBV6-5 to TRBJ2-5, with 10 bases that match TRBD1. CDR3 size: 15 residues. CDR1 MNHEY and CDR2 SVGAGI come from the germline V gene. The V segment lost 2 bases and the J segment 5 bases; nucleotides outside the gene matches: 5. The CDR3 reads CASSYPGQGPETQYF. The CDR3 nucleotides are TGTGCCAGCAGTTACCCGGGACAGGGGCCGGAGACCCAGTACTTC.

Worth noting for this clone: Compared with germline, one end of the junction differs, possibly owing to a read error. The chain recombines TRBV7-2 with TRBJ1-5; no clear D. Germline V gives CDR1 SGHTA, CDR2 FQGNSA. CDR3 length equals 14 residues. The CDR3 reads CASSLMTSYQPQNF. CDR3 in DNA: TGTGCCAGCAGCCTCATGACTAGTTACCAGCCCCAGAATTTT.

The genes are TRBV7-2 and TRBJ2-2; the D gene is possibly TRBD2 (6 bases). This CDR3 has 17 residues. Deletions cut 5 bases from V and 4 bases from J, with 20 bases between. Germline assignment: CDR1 SGHTA and CDR2 FQGNSA. Written as DNA, the CDR3 is TGTGCCAGCAGCCAGAGAAGGGGCACTAGCCGCACCGGGGAGCTGTTTTTT. Protein sequence: CASSQRRGTSRTGELFF.

Only a few counts were recorded for this clone. The V and J genes are TRBV9 and TRBJ1-1; TRBD1 aligns across 9 bases. J gave up 7 bases and V 4 bases, and 11 bases lay outside the gene matches. There are 15 residues in the CDR3. CDR1 is SGDLS, CDR2 YYNGEE, per germline. DNA for the CDR3: TGTGCCAGCAGCCTTTCCGGGACAGGGACTGATGAAGCTTTCTTT. This sequence encodes CASSLSGTGTDEAFF.

This chain joins TRBV30 and TRBJ1-5; 8 bases are a match to TRBD1. Trimming took 2 bases from V and 7 from J; bases not matched to a gene: 7. This CDR3 has 14 amino acids. CDR1 is GTSNPN and CDR2 is SVGIG in the germline V gene (reference sequence). DNA for the CDR3: TGTGCCTGGAGTTCGACAGGGGTAGGACAGCCCCAGCATTTT. Translating it yields CAWSSTGVGQPQHF.

In this sample, this clone turned up once. This chain connects TRBV4-2 to TRBJ1-5, with TRBD1 as a possible D gene (5 bases). The ends were cut back, 0 bases at V and 5 bases at J, with 14 bases in the middle. CDR3 length: 16 amino acids. Germline values: CDR1 LGHNA, CDR2 YNFKEQ. CDR3 in amino acids: CASSQDVGALDQPQHF. In DNA form, the CDR3 reads TGTGCCAGCAGCCAAGATGTAGGGGCACTCGATCAGCCCCAGCATTTT.

V and J are TRBV6-5 and TRBJ1-2; tentatively, D is TRBD1 (6 bases). The CDR3 covers 15 residues. Germline V gene sequence: CDR1 MNHEY, CDR2 SVGAGI. Trimming took off 2 bases at V and 4 bases at J, with 14 bases between the two ends. In nucleotides, the CDR3 is TGTGCCAGCAGTTACACAGGGCTACGGGCCTATGGCTACACCTTC. Translation: CASSYTGLRAYGYTF.